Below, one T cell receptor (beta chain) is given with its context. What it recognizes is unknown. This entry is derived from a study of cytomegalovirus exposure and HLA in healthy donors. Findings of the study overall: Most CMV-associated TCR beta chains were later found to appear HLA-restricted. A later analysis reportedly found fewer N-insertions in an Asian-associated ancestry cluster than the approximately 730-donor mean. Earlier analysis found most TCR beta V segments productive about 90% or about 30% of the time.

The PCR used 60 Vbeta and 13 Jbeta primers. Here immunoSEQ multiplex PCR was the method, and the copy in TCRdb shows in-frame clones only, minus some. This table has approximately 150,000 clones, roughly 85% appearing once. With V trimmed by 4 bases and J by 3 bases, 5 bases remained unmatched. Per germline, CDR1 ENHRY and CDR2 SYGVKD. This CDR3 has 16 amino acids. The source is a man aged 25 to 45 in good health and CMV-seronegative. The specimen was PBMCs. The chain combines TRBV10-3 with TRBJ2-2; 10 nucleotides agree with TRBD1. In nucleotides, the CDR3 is TGTGCCATCAGTGCTCCTGGGACAGGGGACACCGGGGAGCTGTTTTTT. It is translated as CAISAPGTGDTGELFF.